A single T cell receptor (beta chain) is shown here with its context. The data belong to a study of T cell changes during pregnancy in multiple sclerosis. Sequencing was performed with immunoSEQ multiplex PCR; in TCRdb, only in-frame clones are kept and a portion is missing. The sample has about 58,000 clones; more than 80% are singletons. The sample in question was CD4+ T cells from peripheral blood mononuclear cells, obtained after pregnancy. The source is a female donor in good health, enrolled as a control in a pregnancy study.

The CDR3 DNA reads as TGTGCCAGCATCCAACAGGGGAACACTGAAGCTTTCTTT. Protein: CASIQQGNTEAFF. The rearrangement uses TRBV6-5 and TRBJ1-1; TRBD1 is a possible D gene (6 bases). Looked up from germline, CDR1 is MNHEY and CDR2 is SVGAGI. Trimming stripped 7 bases from V and 1 base from J, with 10 bases between. CDR3 length: 13 residues.